A selection of T cell receptor beta chains follows, all from one sample in a study of OX40 agonist ivuxolimab in advanced cancers. Measured with immunoSEQ multiplex PCR; TCRdb has only the in-frame clones, and not every one. The sample records some 98,000 clones, roughly 90% being singletons. Source: CD4+ or CD8+ T cells sorted from blood, taken in a trial of the OX40 agonist ivuxolimab. The receptors here all came from an adult with an advanced solid tumor such as melanoma, head and neck, liver or kidney cancer. Each CDR3 is given with its conserved first and last residue. D genes are given only for firm matches. Clone size is stated in some rows and not others, as once, few, many or a class when expanded.

v_gene: TRBV5-4
abundance: .
j_gene: TRBJ2-5
d_gene: TRBD2
CDR3nt: TGTGCCAGCAGCTCGCCGGCTAGCGGGGCTAAGACCCAGTACTTC
CDR3aa: CASSSPASGAKTQYF

v_gene: TRBV27
abundance: .
j_gene: TRBJ2-3
d_gene: .
CDR3nt: TGTGCCAGCAGCTCCCCCACAGGGACATCGACAGATACGCAGTATTTT
CDR3aa: CASSSPTGTSTDTQYF

v_gene: TRBV29-1
abundance: .
j_gene: TRBJ2-3
d_gene: TRBD2
CDR3nt: TGCAGCGTTGGGACTAGCGGAAGCACAGATACGCAGTATTTT
CDR3aa: CSVGTSGSTDTQYF

v_gene: TRBV6-1
abundance: .
j_gene: TRBJ1-4
d_gene: .
CDR3nt: TGTGCCAGCAGTGAAATGACGGCTAATGAAAAACTGTTTTTT
CDR3aa: CASSEMTANEKLFF

v_gene: TRBV28
abundance: once
j_gene: TRBJ2-1
d_gene: TRBD2
CDR3nt: TGTGCCAGCAGCCCTAGCGGGGGCTCCTACAATGAGCAGTTCTTC
CDR3aa: CASSPSGGSYNEQFF

v_gene: TRBV28
abundance: .
j_gene: TRBJ2-7
d_gene: TRBD2
CDR3nt: TGTGCCAGCAGCCGCGGACTAGCCCTCGTCGGCGAGCAGTACTTC
CDR3aa: CASSRGLALVGEQYF

v_gene: TRBV6-5
abundance: .
j_gene: TRBJ1-4
d_gene: TRBD1
CDR3nt: TGTGCCAGCAGTTATAGACAGGGTGGGGGAAAACTGTTTTTT
CDR3aa: CASSYRQGGGKLFF

v_gene: TRBV11-2
abundance: .
j_gene: TRBJ1-1
d_gene: TRBD1
CDR3nt: TGTGCCAGCAGCTTAGAACCGGGACAGATGAACACTGAAGCTTTCTTT
CDR3aa: CASSLEPGQMNTEAFF

v_gene: TRBV5-1
abundance: .
j_gene: TRBJ2-2
d_gene: .
CDR3nt: TGCGCCAGCAGCTTGGTACAGACCCAAACCGGGGAGCTGTTTTTT
CDR3aa: CASSLVQTQTGELFF

v_gene: TRBV28
abundance: .
j_gene: TRBJ1-1
d_gene: .
CDR3nt: TGTGCCAGCAGATCATCCCAAGGCGGAAGAACGGGTGAAGCTTTCTTT
CDR3aa: CASRSSQGGRTGEAFF

v_gene: TRBV2
abundance: .
j_gene: TRBJ1-2
d_gene: TRBD1
CDR3nt: TGTGCCAGCAGTGAGGGGACAGCCTATGGCTACACCTTC
CDR3aa: CASSEGTAYGYTF

v_gene: TRBV18
abundance: .
j_gene: TRBJ2-5
d_gene: .
CDR3nt: TGTGCCAGCTCACCACGGCCCGAAGAGACCCAGTACTTC
CDR3aa: CASSPRPEETQYF

v_gene: TRBV28
abundance: .
j_gene: TRBJ1-1
d_gene: TRBD1
CDR3nt: TGTGCCAGCAGTTTATGGGCAGGGGGCGCAGGGACTGAAGCTTTCTTT
CDR3aa: CASSLWAGGAGTEAFF

v_gene: TRBV5-1
abundance: .
j_gene: TRBJ2-3
d_gene: TRBD1
CDR3nt: TGCGCCAGCAGCCCGGACAGGAGGTTGCGGGATACGCAGTATTTT
CDR3aa: CASSPDRRLRDTQYF

v_gene: TRBV7-2
abundance: .
j_gene: TRBJ2-6
d_gene: .
CDR3nt: TGTGCCAGCAGCCTGATCCCAGCCTCTGGGGCCAACGTCCTGACTTTC
CDR3aa: CASSLIPASGANVLTF

v_gene: TRBV18
abundance: once
j_gene: TRBJ2-1
d_gene: .
CDR3nt: TGTGCCAGCTCACCGCCTTACGGCTCGGCCTTCTACAATGAGCAGTTCTTC
CDR3aa: CASSPPYGSAFYNEQFF

v_gene: TRBV7-3
abundance: once
j_gene: TRBJ1-5
d_gene: .
CDR3nt: TGTGCCAGCAGCTTAAATATAGGCGGGCCCCAGCATTTT
CDR3aa: CASSLNIGGPQHF

v_gene: TRBV9
abundance: .
j_gene: TRBJ2-2
d_gene: TRBD2
CDR3nt: TGTGCCAGCAAACGGGGACTAGAAAACACCGGGGAGCTGTTTTTT
CDR3aa: CASKRGLENTGELFF

v_gene: TRBV6-1
abundance: .
j_gene: TRBJ2-4
d_gene: TRBD2
CDR3nt: TGTGCCAGCAGTGCCCCCGGGACTAGCGGGAGGGACATTCAGTACTTC
CDR3aa: CASSAPGTSGRDIQYF

v_gene: TRBV19
abundance: .
j_gene: TRBJ1-5
d_gene: .
CDR3nt: TGTGCCAGTAATACAGGCCCCTATGGTGGTGGCAATCAGCCCCAGCATTTT
CDR3aa: CASNTGPYGGGNQPQHF

v_gene: TRBV5-1
abundance: .
j_gene: TRBJ1-1
d_gene: .
CDR3nt: TGCGCCAGCAGCTTTGAAAAGGGGCAGGGCGTCGTGAACACTGAAGCTTTCTTT
CDR3aa: CASSFEKGQGVVNTEAFF

v_gene: TRBV11-1
abundance: .
j_gene: TRBJ2-2
d_gene: .
CDR3nt: TGTGCCAGCAGCTTTTTTGGACAGAACACCGGGGAGCTGTTTTTT
CDR3aa: CASSFFGQNTGELFF

v_gene: TRBV5-5
abundance: .
j_gene: TRBJ1-1
d_gene: .
CDR3nt: TGTGCCAGCAGCTTGGCGTCCTGGAACACTGAAGCTTTCTTT
CDR3aa: CASSLASWNTEAFF

v_gene: TRBV7-9
abundance: .
j_gene: TRBJ2-1
d_gene: .
CDR3nt: TGTGCCAGCAGCGCATATAGCGTCAATGAGCAGTTCTTC
CDR3aa: CASSAYSVNEQFF

v_gene: TRBV14
abundance: .
j_gene: TRBJ2-1
d_gene: .
CDR3nt: TGTGCCAGCAGCCAAGGGCGAGGCGCGTACTACAATGAGCAGTTCTTC
CDR3aa: CASSQGRGAYYNEQFF

v_gene: TRBV28
abundance: .
j_gene: TRBJ2-3
d_gene: .
CDR3nt: TGTGCCAGCAGTCCGATCAGCTACGGGGGAGGACACACAGATACGCAGTATTTT
CDR3aa: CASSPISYGGGHTDTQYF

v_gene: TRBV6-1
abundance: .
j_gene: TRBJ1-2
d_gene: .
CDR3nt: TGTGCCAGCACCCAAGGCAGTAACTATGGCTACACCTTC
CDR3aa: CASTQGSNYGYTF

v_gene: TRBV4-2
abundance: .
j_gene: TRBJ2-5
d_gene: .
CDR3nt: TGTGCCAGCAGCCAAGAGACCAGGGTTGAGACCCAGTACTTC
CDR3aa: CASSQETRVETQYF

v_gene: TRBV11-1
abundance: .
j_gene: TRBJ2-1
d_gene: .
CDR3nt: TGTGCCAGCAGCTCACGCGTGACCCCCAACAATGAGCAGTTCTTC
CDR3aa: CASSSRVTPNNEQFF

v_gene: TRBV19
abundance: .
j_gene: TRBJ1-1
d_gene: TRBD1
CDR3nt: TGTGCCAGTAGAGACAGGGTAACGAACACTGAAGCTTTCTTT
CDR3aa: CASRDRVTNTEAFF

v_gene: TRBV7-2
abundance: .
j_gene: TRBJ2-5
d_gene: .
CDR3nt: TGTGCCAGCAGCTTATCTCTCCGAACAGGGAGTTCTGAGACCCAGTACTTC
CDR3aa: CASSLSLRTGSSETQYF

v_gene: TRBV10-3
abundance: .
j_gene: TRBJ2-3
d_gene: .
CDR3nt: TGTGCCATCAGTGAGGGCAGGACAGCAGATACGCAGTATTTT
CDR3aa: CAISEGRTADTQYF

v_gene: TRBV10-2
abundance: .
j_gene: TRBJ2-2
d_gene: TRBD2
CDR3nt: TGCGCCAGCAGGGGGACTAGCGGGGGACGGACCGGGGAGCTGTTTTTT
CDR3aa: CASRGTSGGRTGELFF

v_gene: TRBV9
abundance: .
j_gene: TRBJ2-3
d_gene: .
CDR3nt: TGTGCCAGCAGTGAGTTTTACGGGAGCACAGATACGCAGTATTTT
CDR3aa: CASSEFYGSTDTQYF

v_gene: TRBV6-5
abundance: .
j_gene: TRBJ2-3
d_gene: .
CDR3nt: TGTGCCAGCAGTCACTTTGGGCGGCCGGAAGGGACGCAGTATTTT
CDR3aa: CASSHFGRPEGTQYF

v_gene: TRBV11-3
abundance: .
j_gene: TRBJ2-2
d_gene: TRBD2
CDR3nt: TGTGCCAGCAGCATCGGACTAGCGGGAGCCGGGGAGCTGTTTTTT
CDR3aa: CASSIGLAGAGELFF

v_gene: TRBV10-3
abundance: .
j_gene: TRBJ2-1
d_gene: TRBD2
CDR3nt: TGTGCCATCGGGAAGACTAGCGGGAGTCGCGAGCAGTTCTTC
CDR3aa: CAIGKTSGSREQFF

v_gene: TRBV5-4
abundance: .
j_gene: TRBJ2-5
d_gene: TRBD1
CDR3nt: TGTGCCAGCAGCGTCGGACAGGGGGCGGGCCAAGAGACCCAGTACTTC
CDR3aa: CASSVGQGAGQETQYF

v_gene: TRBV6-6
abundance: .
j_gene: TRBJ1-2
d_gene: TRBD1
CDR3nt: TGTGCCAGCAGTTGGGGACAGGATTTCCACACCTTC
CDR3aa: CASSWGQDFHTF

v_gene: TRBV7-2
abundance: .
j_gene: TRBJ2-7
d_gene: TRBD2
CDR3nt: TGTGCCAGCAGCACCACTAGCGGGGTATACGAGCAGTACTTC
CDR3aa: CASSTTSGVYEQYF

v_gene: TRBV28
abundance: once
j_gene: TRBJ1-1
d_gene: .
CDR3nt: TGTGCCAGCAGGCCCCATCGGACGGGAAACACTGAAGCTTTCTTT
CDR3aa: CASRPHRTGNTEAFF

v_gene: TRBV7-9
abundance: .
j_gene: TRBJ2-3
d_gene: .
CDR3nt: TGTGCCAGCAGCGCGCCCGGGGATACGCAGTATTTT
CDR3aa: CASSAPGDTQYF

v_gene: TRBV2
abundance: .
j_gene: TRBJ2-1
d_gene: TRBD2
CDR3nt: TGTGCCAGCAGGGGCGGGGGAAACAATGAGCAGTTCTTC
CDR3aa: CASRGGGNNEQFF

v_gene: TRBV5-4
abundance: .
j_gene: TRBJ2-5
d_gene: .
CDR3nt: TGTGCCAGCAGCCCCTCAACCGGGAACCAGGGGGAGACCCAGTACTTC
CDR3aa: CASSPSTGNQGETQYF

v_gene: TRBV7-9
abundance: .
j_gene: TRBJ2-3
d_gene: TRBD2
CDR3nt: TGTGCCAGCAGCTCAGCGGGAGGGCAAGATACGCAGTATTTT
CDR3aa: CASSSAGGQDTQYF

v_gene: TRBV6-5
abundance: .
j_gene: TRBJ1-6
d_gene: .
CDR3nt: TGTGCCAGCAGTTACTCGACAGCTTCGTCACCCCTCCACTTT
CDR3aa: CASSYSTASSPLHF

v_gene: TRBV5-4
abundance: .
j_gene: TRBJ2-5
d_gene: .
CDR3nt: TGTGCCAGCAGCTTCTGGGTGGGAGTGGAAGAGACCCAGTACTTC
CDR3aa: CASSFWVGVEETQYF

v_gene: TRBV5-4
abundance: once
j_gene: TRBJ2-2
d_gene: .
CDR3nt: TGTGCCAGCAGCTTTTCCGGAGTTGCGGGGGAGCTGTTTTTT
CDR3aa: CASSFSGVAGELFF

v_gene: TRBV21-1
abundance: once
j_gene: TRBJ1-1
d_gene: .
CDR3nt: TGTGCCAGCAGCAAAGAATTTAGGATTGTGGGGAACACTGAAGCTTTCTTT
CDR3aa: CASSKEFRIVGNTEAFF

v_gene: TRBV5-1
abundance: .
j_gene: TRBJ2-7
d_gene: .
CDR3nt: TGCGCCAGCAGCTTGCAGACTTCCACGTACGAGCAGTACTTC
CDR3aa: CASSLQTSTYEQYF

v_gene: TRBV11-2
abundance: .
j_gene: TRBJ2-7
d_gene: TRBD1
CDR3nt: TGTGCCAGCAGCTTAGTTGGGACAGTCTCCTACGAGCAGTACTTC
CDR3aa: CASSLVGTVSYEQYF

v_gene: TRBV1
abundance: .
j_gene: TRBJ2-3
d_gene: .
CDR3nt: TGCACCAGCAGCAGGACTAGCGGTGATACGCAGTATTTT
CDR3aa: CTSSRTSGDTQYF

v_gene: TRBV2
abundance: .
j_gene: TRBJ2-7
d_gene: .
CDR3nt: TGTGCCAGCAGGGAACAGGGTATCTCCTACGAGCAGTACTTC
CDR3aa: CASREQGISYEQYF

v_gene: TRBV19
abundance: .
j_gene: TRBJ2-7
d_gene: TRBD1
CDR3nt: TGTGCCAGTAATAGGGGACAGGGGTCGGACGAGCAGTACTTC
CDR3aa: CASNRGQGSDEQYF

v_gene: TRBV28
abundance: .
j_gene: TRBJ2-7
d_gene: TRBD1
CDR3nt: TGTGCCAGCAACCCACAGGGGGCTCCCTCCTACGAGCAGTACTTC
CDR3aa: CASNPQGAPSYEQYF